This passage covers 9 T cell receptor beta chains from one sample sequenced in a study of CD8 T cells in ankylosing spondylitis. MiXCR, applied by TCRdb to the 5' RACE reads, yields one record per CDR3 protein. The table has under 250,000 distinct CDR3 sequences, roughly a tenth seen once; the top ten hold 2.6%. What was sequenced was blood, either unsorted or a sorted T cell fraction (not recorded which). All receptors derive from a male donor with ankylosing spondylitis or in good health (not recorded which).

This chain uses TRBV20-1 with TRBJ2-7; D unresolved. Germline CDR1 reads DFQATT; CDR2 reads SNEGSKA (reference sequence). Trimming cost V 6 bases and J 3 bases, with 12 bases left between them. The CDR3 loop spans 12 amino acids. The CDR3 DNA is TGCAGTGCCAGCGACGCAATCTACGAGCAGTACTTC. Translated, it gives CSASDAIYEQYF.

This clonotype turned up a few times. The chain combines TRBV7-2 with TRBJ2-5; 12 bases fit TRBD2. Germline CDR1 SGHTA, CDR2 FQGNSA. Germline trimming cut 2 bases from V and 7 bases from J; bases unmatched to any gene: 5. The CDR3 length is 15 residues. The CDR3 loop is CASSLSSGRAGTQYF. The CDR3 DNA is TGTGCCAGCAGCTTATCTAGCGGGAGGGCCGGGACCCAGTACTTC.

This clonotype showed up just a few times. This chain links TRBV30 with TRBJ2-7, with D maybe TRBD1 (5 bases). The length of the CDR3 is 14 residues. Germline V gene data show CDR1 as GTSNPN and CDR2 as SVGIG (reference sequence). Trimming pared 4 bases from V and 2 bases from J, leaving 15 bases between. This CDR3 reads CAWKEGWGPYEQYF. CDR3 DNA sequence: TGTGCCTGGAAAGAAGGTTGGGGCCCCTACGAGCAGTACTTC. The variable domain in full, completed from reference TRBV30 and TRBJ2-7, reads SQTIHQWPATLVQPVGSPLSLECTVEGTSNPNLYWYRQAAGRGLQLLFYSVGIGQISSEVPQNLSASRPQDRQFILSSKKLLLSDSGFYLCAWKEGWGPYEQYFGPGTRLTVT.

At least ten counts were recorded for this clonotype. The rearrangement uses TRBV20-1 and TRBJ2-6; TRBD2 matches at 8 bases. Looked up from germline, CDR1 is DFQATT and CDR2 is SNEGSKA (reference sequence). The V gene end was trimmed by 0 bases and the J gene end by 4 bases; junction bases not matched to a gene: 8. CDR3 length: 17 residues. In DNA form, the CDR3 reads TGCAGTGCTAGAGATATGGCGGGGGGCCGCGGGGCCAACGTCCTGACTTTC. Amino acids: CSARDMAGGRGANVLTF.

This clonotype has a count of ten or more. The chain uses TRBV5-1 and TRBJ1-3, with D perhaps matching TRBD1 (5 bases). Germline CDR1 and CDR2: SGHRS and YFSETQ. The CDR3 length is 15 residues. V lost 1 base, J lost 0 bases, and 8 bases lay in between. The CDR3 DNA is TGCGCCAGCAGCTTGTCCGGGGCCTCTGGAAACACCATATATTTT. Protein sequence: CASSLSGASGNTIYF.

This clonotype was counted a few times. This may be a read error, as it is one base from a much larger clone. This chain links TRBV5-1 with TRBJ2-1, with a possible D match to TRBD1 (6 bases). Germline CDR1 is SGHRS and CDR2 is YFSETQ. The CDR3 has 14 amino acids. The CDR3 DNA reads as TGCGCCACCAGCTTGGAAGGCAGGGGAAATGAGCAGTTCTTC. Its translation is CATSLEGRGNEQFF.

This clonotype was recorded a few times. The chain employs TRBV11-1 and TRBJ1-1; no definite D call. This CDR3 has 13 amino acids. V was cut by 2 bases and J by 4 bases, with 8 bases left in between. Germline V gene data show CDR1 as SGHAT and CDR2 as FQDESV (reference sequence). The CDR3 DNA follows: TGTGCCAGCAGCTTAAACCGGTTCACTGAAGCTTTCTTT. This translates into CASSLNRFTEAFF.

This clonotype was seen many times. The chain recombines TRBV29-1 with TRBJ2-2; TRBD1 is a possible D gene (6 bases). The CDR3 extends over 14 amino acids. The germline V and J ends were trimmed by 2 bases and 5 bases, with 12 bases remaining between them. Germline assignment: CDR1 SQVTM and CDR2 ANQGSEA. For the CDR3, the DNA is TGCAGCGTTGAATCACAGGGACGAACCGGGGAGCTGTTTTTT. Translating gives CSVESQGRTGELFF.

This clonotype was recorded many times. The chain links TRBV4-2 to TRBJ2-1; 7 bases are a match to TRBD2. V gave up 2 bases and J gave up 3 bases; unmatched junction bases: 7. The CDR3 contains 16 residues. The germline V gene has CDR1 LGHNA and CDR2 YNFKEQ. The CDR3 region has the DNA TGTGCCAGCAGCCAACAACCTGGGGGGGGCTACAATGAGCAGTTCTTC. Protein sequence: CASSQQPGGGYNEQFF.